This passage covers 8 T cell receptor beta chains from one sample sequenced in a study of OX40 agonist ivuxolimab in advanced cancers. The library came from the immunoSEQ multiplex PCR assay. Held by TCRdb, this immuneACCESS table contains in-frame sequences only and omits some clones. Under half of the omission traces to an unresolved V gene where checked; the cause of the rest is unknown. This sample is represented by 80,000 to 95,000 clones; roughly 85% of them were singletons. Of the sample, 2% falls within the top ten clones. The starting material was CD4+ or CD8+ T cells sorted from blood, obtained in a trial of the OX40 agonist ivuxolimab. These receptor sequences come from an adult with an advanced solid tumor such as melanoma, head and neck, liver or kidney cancer.

The CDR3 nucleotides read TGCGCCAGCAGCTTGGGGGGGACGATCGATGAGCAGTTCTTC. Translated: CASSLGGTIDEQFF. The chain combines TRBV5-1 with TRBJ2-1; tentatively, D is TRBD1 or TRBD2 (5 bases each). Trimming stripped 0 bases from V and 8 bases from J, with 12 bases between. The CDR3 spans 14 residues. Germline loops: CDR1 SGHRS, CDR2 YFSETQ.

The sample holds one count of this clone. This chain links TRBV5-1 with TRBJ1-1; a possible D gene is TRBD1 (5 bases). The CDR3 has 14 amino acids. Between the trimmed V and J ends, which lost 4 bases and 1 base, there was a span of 11 bases. CDR1 SGHRS and CDR2 YFSETQ come from the germline V gene. The CDR3 is CASSPLGQNTEAFF. CDR3 sequence (DNA): TGCGCCAGCAGCCCGCTTGGACAGAACACTGAAGCTTTCTTT.

V is TRBV5-4 and J is TRBJ2-7, with 8 bases lining up with TRBD2. This CDR3 is built from 14 residues. The germline V gene encodes CDR1 SGHNT and CDR2 YYREEE (reference sequence). J was trimmed by 0 bases and V by 2 bases; bases with no gene match: 1. The CDR3 loop reads CASSLGTSSYEQYF. The CDR3 nucleotides read TGTGCCAGCAGCTTAGGGACTAGCTCCTACGAGCAGTACTTC.

The genes are TRBV10-3 and TRBJ1-5; 8 bases are a match to TRBD1. The germline V gene has CDR1 ENHRY and CDR2 SYGVKD. Losses at the gene ends were 5 bases for V and 5 bases for J; bases not matched to a gene: 11. The CDR3 runs to 16 residues. The CDR3 reads CAISSTGTGFYQPQHF. The DNA for the CDR3 is TGTGCCATCAGTAGCACCGGGACAGGATTCTATCAGCCCCAGCATTTT.

The chain couples TRBV30 to TRBJ1-2, with 7 bases identical to TRBD1. The CDR3 consists of 10 residues. Germline trimming cut 8 bases from V and 4 bases from J; bases unmatched to any gene: 1. Per germline, CDR1 GTSNPN and CDR2 SVGIG (reference sequence). Here the CDR3 reads CAQGGYGYTF. Written as DNA, the CDR3 is TGTGCCCAGGGGGGCTATGGCTACACCTTC.

The chain is built from TRBV5-1 and TRBJ2-1, with D tentatively TRBD2 (7 bases). CDR3 length: 15 residues. The germline gives CDR1 SGHRS, CDR2 YFSETQ. V lost 6 bases, J lost 3 bases, and 16 bases lay in between. In DNA, the CDR3 is TGCGCCAGCAACCCGGGCGGGGGCGGCTACAATGAGCAGTTCTTC. Translating it yields CASNPGGGGYNEQFF.

This rearrangement joins TRBV9 to TRBJ2-2; D unclear. The V and J ends lost 3 bases and 7 bases respectively, with 4 bases between them. The germline V gene has CDR1 SGDLS and CDR2 YYNGEE. The CDR3 covers 11 residues. The CDR3 sequence: CASSGRGELFF. The CDR3 nucleotides read TGTGCCAGCAGCGGACGCGGGGAGCTGTTTTTT.

This chain uses TRBV7-2 with TRBJ1-2; possibly TRBD1 for D (6 bases). This CDR3 region has 13 residues. The germline V gene encodes CDR1 SGHTA and CDR2 FQGNSA. V was cut by 5 bases and J by 8 bases, with 15 bases left in between. The CDR3 loop is CASSLRGGAGYTF. The CDR3 DNA reads TGTGCCAGCAGCCTCAGGGGCGGCGCAGGCTACACCTTC. The full variable domain, in which reference TRBV7-2 and TRBJ1-2 provide the parts outside the CDR3, is GAGVSQSPSNKVTEKGKDVELRCDPISGHTALYWYRQSLGQGLEFLIYFQGNSAPDKSGLPSDRFSAERTGGSVSTLTIQRTQQEDSAVYLCASSLRGGAGYTFGSGTRLTVV.